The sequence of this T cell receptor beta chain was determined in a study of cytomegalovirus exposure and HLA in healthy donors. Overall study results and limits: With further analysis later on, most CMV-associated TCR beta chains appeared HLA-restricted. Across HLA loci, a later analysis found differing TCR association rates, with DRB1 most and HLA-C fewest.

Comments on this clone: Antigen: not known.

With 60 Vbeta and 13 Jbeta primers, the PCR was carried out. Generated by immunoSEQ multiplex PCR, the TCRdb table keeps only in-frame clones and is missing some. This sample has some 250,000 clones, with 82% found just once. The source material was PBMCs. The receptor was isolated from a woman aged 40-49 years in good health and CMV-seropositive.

This CDR3 reads CASSLPGTSSNEKLFF. CDR3 coding DNA: TGTGCCAGCAGCTTACCCGGGACAAGCTCAAATGAAAAACTGTTTTTT. The chain employs TRBV5-4 and TRBJ1-4, with D maybe TRBD1 (6 bases). The CDR3 has 16 residues. The germline V and J ends were trimmed by 2 bases and 5 bases, with 16 bases remaining between them. Germline V gene sequence: CDR1 SGHNT, CDR2 YYREEE (reference sequence).